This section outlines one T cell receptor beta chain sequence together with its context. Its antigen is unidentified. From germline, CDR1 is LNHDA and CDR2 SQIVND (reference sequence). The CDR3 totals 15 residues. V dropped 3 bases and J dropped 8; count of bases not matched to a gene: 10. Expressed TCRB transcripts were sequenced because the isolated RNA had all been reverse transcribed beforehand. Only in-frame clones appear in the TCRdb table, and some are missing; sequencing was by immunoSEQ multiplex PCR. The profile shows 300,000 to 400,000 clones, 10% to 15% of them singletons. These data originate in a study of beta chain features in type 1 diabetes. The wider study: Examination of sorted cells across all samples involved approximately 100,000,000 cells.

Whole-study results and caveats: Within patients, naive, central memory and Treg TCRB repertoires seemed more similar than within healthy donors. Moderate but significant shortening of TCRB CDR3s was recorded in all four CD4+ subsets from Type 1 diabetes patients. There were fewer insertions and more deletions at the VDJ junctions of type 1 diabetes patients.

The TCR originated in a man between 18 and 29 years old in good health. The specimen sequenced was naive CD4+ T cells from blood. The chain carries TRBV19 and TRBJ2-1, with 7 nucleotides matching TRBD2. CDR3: CASSMGRALADEQFF. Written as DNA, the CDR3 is TGTGCCAGTAGTATGGGGAGGGCTTTAGCGGATGAGCAGTTCTTC.